Here is one T cell receptor (beta chain) with its context. Its antigen is as yet unknown. Other DNA sequences in the same sample also yield this CDR3. This sample was included in a study of lymphopenia after photon versus proton radiotherapy. Overall study findings and caveats: Better survival with proton therapy was suggested as possible, not demonstrated. After the lymphocyte nadir, photon-treated repertoires showed oligoclonal expansion, especially of CD8+ Temra cells. Photon-treated patients lost naive T cells and TCR diversity; proton-treated stayed stable.

CDR1 is SGHTA and CDR2 is FQGNSA in the germline V gene. CDR3 length equals 12 residues. Trimming removed 1 base at V and 2 bases at J, with 3 bases between. Some clones are missing from TCRdb's copy, which holds only in-frame ones; the method was immunoSEQ multiplex PCR. The sample shows approximately 170,000 clones, roughly nine tenths of them seen only once. The chain carries TRBV7-2 and TRBJ2-7; D is undetermined. The input for sequencing was peripheral blood, taken from a patient treated with photon-based radiotherapy. The sequence was collected from a man aged 45-60 years with gastric cancer. This CDR3 is CASSLVTYEQYF. CDR3 nucleotides: TGTGCCAGCAGCTTAGTGACCTACGAGCAGTACTTC.